In its sample, the clone carrying this TCR beta chain was seen once. The sample belongs to a study of CD8 T cells in Susac syndrome. Germline CDR1 and CDR2: SGHRS and YFSETQ. This CDR3 comprises 12 residues. V gave up 3 bases and J gave up 6 bases, with 10 bases separating them. An input of roughly 0.5 to 1 ug of RNA was subjected to reverse transcription using random hexamers. In TCRdb, the immunoSEQ multiplex PCR reads were re-called with MiXCR into one record per CDR3 protein. The top ten hold less than 0.15% of the sample, which has more than 150,000 distinct CDR3 sequences, 95% to 96% seen once. Input material: CD4+ T cells from PBMCs. J is TRBJ2-7 and V is TRBV5-1, with a weak D call TRBD1 (5 bases). This clonotype was sampled from a human donor with Susac syndrome. CDR3 sequence (DNA): TGCGCCAGCAGCTCGCAGGGTCGCGAGCAGTACTTC. It codes for CASSSQGREQYF.